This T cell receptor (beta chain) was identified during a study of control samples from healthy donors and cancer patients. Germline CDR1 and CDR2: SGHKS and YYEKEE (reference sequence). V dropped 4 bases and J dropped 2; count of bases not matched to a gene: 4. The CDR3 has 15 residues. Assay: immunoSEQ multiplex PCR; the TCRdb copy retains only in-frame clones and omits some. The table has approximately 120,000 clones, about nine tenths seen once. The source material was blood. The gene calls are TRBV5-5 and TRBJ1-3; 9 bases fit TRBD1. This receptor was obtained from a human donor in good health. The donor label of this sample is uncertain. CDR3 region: CASSGGQGAGNTIYF. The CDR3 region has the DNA TGTGCCAGCAGCGGGGGACAGGGAGCTGGAAACACCATATATTTT.